This entry features one TCR beta chain sequence. The antigen is undetermined. CDR1 and CDR2 from the germline V gene are SGHTA and FQGNSA. With V trimmed by 3 bases and J by 0 bases, 4 bases remained unmatched. The CDR3 consists of 16 residues. The record originates from a study of blood T cells in healthy people across ages. Study-level results: Diversity estimated from one million T cells was considered an underestimate.

It was with a sample-barcoded 5' primer and a J-beta primer mix that a second PCR of about 6 to 12 cycles was run. MiXCR, applied by TCRdb to the 5' RACE reads, yields one record per CDR3 protein. The sample lists approximately 1,700,000 distinct CDR3 sequences, around 40% occurring once. The J gene is TRBJ2-3, the V gene TRBV7-2, with 9 positions matching TRBD2. The specimen sequenced was blood. The TCR was taken from a human donor in good health. The DNA of the CDR3 is TGTGCCAGCAGCTTCCAGCGGGGGGAAAGCACAGATACGCAGTATTTT. Residues: CASSFQRGESTDTQYF.